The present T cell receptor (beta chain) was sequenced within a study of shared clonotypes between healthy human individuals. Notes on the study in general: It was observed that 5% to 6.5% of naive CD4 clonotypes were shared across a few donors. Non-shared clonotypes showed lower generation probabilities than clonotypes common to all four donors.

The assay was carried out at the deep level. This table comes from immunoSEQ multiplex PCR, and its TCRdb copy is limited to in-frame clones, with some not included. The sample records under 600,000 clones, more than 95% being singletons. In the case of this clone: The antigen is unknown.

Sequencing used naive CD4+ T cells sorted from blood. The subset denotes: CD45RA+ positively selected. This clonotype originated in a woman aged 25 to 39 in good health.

CDR3 nucleotides: TGTGCCAGCAGCTTAGGGAGGGGGTACGAGCAGTACTTC. Amino acid sequence: CASSLGRGYEQYF. The chain links TRBV11-3 to TRBJ2-7, with D possibly being TRBD1 or TRBD2 (6 bases each). There are 13 residues in the CDR3. CDR1 and CDR2 (germline): SGHNT, YENEEA. With 1 base removed from V and 4 bases from J, the gap between germline ends came to 8 bases.